A single sample is the source of the 18 T cell receptor beta chains below, sequenced in a study of blood T cells in healthy people across ages. The authors ran a second PCR of about 7 to 12 cycles using a sample-barcoded 5' primer and a J-beta primer mix. TCRdb re-called the 5' RACE reads with MiXCR, one entry per CDR3 protein. The table shows some 900,000 distinct CDR3 sequences, with around 48% occurring only once. The material sequenced was blood. Every receptor here comes from a man under 40 in good health.

The chain employs TRBV11-1 and TRBJ1-2, with D unclear. Germline V gene lookup returns CDR1 SGHAT and CDR2 FQDESV (reference sequence). Between the trimmed V and J ends, which lost 6 bases and 4 bases, there was a span of 12 bases. The length of the CDR3 is 13 residues. The chain's CDR3 is CASSSDGPYGYTF. The CDR3 region has the DNA TGTGCCAGCAGTTCGGACGGACCCTATGGCTACACCTTC.

V is TRBV6-5 and J is TRBJ2-5; TRBD2 aligns across 13 bases. The J call may be faulty, since TRBJ2-7 better matches the DNA end. Per germline, CDR1 MNHEY and CDR2 SVGAGI. The CDR3 sequence is 18 residues long. CDR3 loop: CASSYSSLGLAGAYEQYF. CDR3 nucleotides: TGTGCCAGCAGTTACTCGAGTCTTGGACTAGCGGGGGCTTACGAGCAGTACTTC.

The V and J genes are TRBV10-3 and TRBJ2-3; D may be TRBD1 (5 bases). The germline CDR1 and CDR2 sequences are ENHRY and SYGVKD. The CDR3 contains 12 residues. V lost 7 bases and J 1 base, leaving 6 bases between the germline ends. DNA of the CDR3: TGTGCCATCACACAGGGCACAGATACGCAGTATTTT. It yields the protein CAITQGTDTQYF.

This rearrangement joins TRBV28 to TRBJ2-7, with D maybe TRBD2 (6 bases). This CDR3 region has 13 residues. CDR1 and CDR2 (germline): MDHEN, SYDVKM. V lost 3 bases to trimming and J lost 9 bases, with 15 bases between them. The CDR3 here is CASSLLAGPGQYF. As DNA, the CDR3 is TGTGCCAGCAGTTTGTTGGCGGGGCCGGGGCAGTACTTC.

This clonotype was seen a few times. This chain connects TRBV11-1 to TRBJ2-5; a weak D match, TRBD1 (6 bases). This CDR3 spans 15 amino acids. Germline CDR1 reads SGHAT; CDR2 reads FQDESV (reference sequence). Between the trimmed V and J ends, which lost 1 base and 5 bases, there was a span of 14 bases. CDR3 sequence reads: CASSLVGRGLETQYF. The DNA of the CDR3 is TGTGCCAGCAGCTTAGTAGGAAGGGGGTTGGAGACCCAGTACTTC.

This clonotype was picked up many times. V usage is TRBV4-2 and J usage is TRBJ2-4, with D perhaps TRBD1 or TRBD2 (5 bases each). Per germline, CDR1 LGHNA and CDR2 YNFKEQ. The germline V and J ends were trimmed by 0 bases and 2 bases, with 11 bases remaining between them. The CDR3 has 16 amino acids. The CDR3 region is CASSQDFEGPKNIQYF. The CDR3 nucleotides are TGTGCCAGCAGCCAAGATTTCGAGGGGCCCAAAAACATTCAGTACTTC.

The chain couples TRBV12-3 or TRBV12-4 to TRBJ1-1; D remains ambiguous. The V and J ends lost 6 bases and 4 bases respectively, with 15 bases between them. The CDR3 covers 14 residues. Here the CDR3 DNA reads TGTGCCAGCAGCCCTCCAGGAGGTGCCACTGAAGCTTTCTTT. As protein: CASSPPGGATEAFF.

This chain joins TRBV3-1 and TRBJ2-4; D might be TRBD2 (5 bases). Germline loops: CDR1 LGHDT, CDR2 YNNKEL (reference sequence). V was pared by 0 bases and J by 0 bases, with 9 bases between. CDR3 length: 16 residues. For the CDR3, the DNA is TGTGCCAGCAGCCAAGATTATGGACTAGCCAAAAACATTCAGTACTTC. Its translation is CASSQDYGLAKNIQYF.

This clonotype has only a few counts. The chain combines TRBV30 with TRBJ2-1, with a tentative D call TRBD1 (6 bases). Germline CDR1 and CDR2: GTSNPN and SVGIG (reference sequence). The germline V and J ends were trimmed by 0 bases and 6 bases, with 12 bases remaining between them. The CDR3 runs 14 residues. CDR3 bases: TGTGCCTGGAGTGTTAACACAGGGTCCAATGAGCAGTTCTTC. Amino acid sequence: CAWSVNTGSNEQFF.

V usage is TRBV2 and J usage is TRBJ2-7; D remains ambiguous. Germline CDR1 and CDR2: SNHLY and FYNNEI. The ends were cut back, 7 bases at V and 1 base at J, with 8 bases in the middle. This CDR3 region has 12 residues. CDR3 sequence reads: CASTKESYEQYF. The CDR3 DNA sequence: TGTGCCAGCACGAAGGAATCCTACGAGCAGTACTTC.

This clonotype was seen a single time. This chain links TRBV4-2 with TRBJ1-1; no reliable D call. This CDR3 is 14 amino acids long. V lost 1 base to trimming and J lost 5 bases, with 11 bases between them. Germline CDR1 LGHNA, CDR2 YNFKEQ. The CDR3 coding sequence is TGTGCCAGCAGCCAAGGGCCAGGTTGGACTGAAGCTTTCTTT. Its protein is CASSQGPGWTEAFF.

The J gene is TRBJ2-3, the V gene TRBV5-8; 11 bases are a match to TRBD2. Trimming at V came to 7 bases and at J to 0 bases, leaving 7 bases not matched to a gene. Germline V gene sequence: CDR1 SGHTS, CDR2 YDEGEE. The CDR3 extends over 16 amino acids. The CDR3 reads CASPRLAGTSTDTQYF. CDR3 DNA: TGTGCCAGCCCAAGACTAGCGGGAACTAGCACAGATACGCAGTATTTT.

V usage is TRBV19 and J usage is TRBJ1-6; a weak D match, TRBD1 (5 bases). Trimming removed 5 bases from V and 10 bases from J, with 21 bases in between. The CDR3 spans 16 residues. Germline CDR1 LNHDA, CDR2 SQIVND (reference sequence). CDR3: CASSPSLATVISPLHF. The CDR3 bases are TGTGCCAGTAGTCCCTCCCTGGCGACAGTTATATCACCCCTCCACTTT.

The chain combines TRBV12-3 or TRBV12-4 with TRBJ2-3, with D uncertain. This CDR3 has 13 residues. V lost 5 bases to trimming and J lost 5 bases, with 11 bases between them. The CDR3 is CASSLSLVDTQYF. The CDR3 coding sequence is TGTGCCAGCAGTCTTAGTTTGGTAGATACGCAGTATTTT.

The chain joins TRBV20-1 to TRBJ2-5, with a weak D call TRBD1 (5 bases). This CDR3 region has 13 residues. CDR1 is DFQATT and CDR2 is SNEGSKA in the germline V gene (reference sequence). The germline V and J ends were trimmed by 6 bases and 4 bases, with 15 bases remaining between them. CDR3 sequence: CSAEKGVGETQYF. DNA for the CDR3: TGCAGTGCCGAAAAAGGGGTTGGAGAGACCCAGTACTTC.

In the case of this clonotype: One end of the junction does not line up with germline, which may come from a read error. The gene calls are TRBV29-1 and TRBJ2-3; tentative D call: TRBD2 (6 bases). In germline, CDR1 is SQVTM, CDR2 ANQGSEA. This CDR3 is 15 amino acids long. CDR3 region: CSVTGAGPRTDAQYF. In DNA form, the CDR3 reads TGCAGCGTGACCGGGGCGGGGCCCCGCACAGATGCGCAGTATTTT.

As DNA, the CDR3 is TGTGCCACCAGCATTACCGGGACCGCTCAGGCGGAGACCCAGTACTTC. Its protein product is CATSITGTAQAETQYF. V gene TRBV15 combines with J gene TRBJ2-5, with D perhaps TRBD1 or TRBD2 (5 bases each). The CDR3 runs 16 residues. The germline gives CDR1 LNHNV, CDR2 YYDKDF (reference sequence). Trimming shortened V by 4 bases and J by 5 bases, and 20 bases separated the two germline ends.

This rearrangement joins TRBV5-1 to TRBJ2-7; D is undetermined. Trimming stripped 2 bases from V and 0 bases from J, with 12 bases between. CDR1 and CDR2 from the germline V gene are SGHRS and YFSETQ. This CDR3 has 15 amino acids. CDR3 residues: CASSFAMAPSYEQYF. DNA for the CDR3: TGCGCCAGCAGCTTCGCCATGGCTCCCTCCTACGAGCAGTACTTC. Looking up the rest from reference TRBV5-1 and TRBJ2-7 gives the full variable domain: KAGVTQTPRYLIKTRGQQVTLSCSPISGHRSVSWYQQTPGQGLQFLFEYFSETQRNKGNFPGRFSGRQFSNSRSEMNVSTLELGDSALYLCASSFAMAPSYEQYFGPGTRLTVT.